Given below is one TCR beta chain in context. Its antigen is not identified. This CDR3 contains 14 residues. CDR1 and CDR2 (germline): DFQATT, SNEGSKA (reference sequence). V was pared by 5 bases and J by 0 bases, with 14 bases between. This sample stems from a study of blood T cells in healthy people across ages. Study conclusions and caveats: Age brought a roughly linear fall in TCR beta diversity measured per million T cells. Strongly correlated with naive T cell percentage was TCR beta diversity. Relative to aged donors, long-lived donors carried more naive CD4+ cells and displayed higher diversity.

A J-beta primer mix and a sample-barcoded 5' primer were used in a second PCR of about 6 to 12 cycles. TCRdb re-called the 5' RACE reads through MiXCR, storing one row per CDR3 protein. The table records about 690,000 distinct CDR3 sequences, approximately 40% of them present only once. The TCR was taken from a man older than 75 in good health. Material: blood. The chain links TRBV20-1 to TRBJ2-7; a weak D match, TRBD2 (5 bases). CDR3 nucleotides: TGCAGTGCTGAGCGCCCGGGGAGCTCCTACGAGCAGTACTTC. Residues: CSAERPGSSYEQYF.